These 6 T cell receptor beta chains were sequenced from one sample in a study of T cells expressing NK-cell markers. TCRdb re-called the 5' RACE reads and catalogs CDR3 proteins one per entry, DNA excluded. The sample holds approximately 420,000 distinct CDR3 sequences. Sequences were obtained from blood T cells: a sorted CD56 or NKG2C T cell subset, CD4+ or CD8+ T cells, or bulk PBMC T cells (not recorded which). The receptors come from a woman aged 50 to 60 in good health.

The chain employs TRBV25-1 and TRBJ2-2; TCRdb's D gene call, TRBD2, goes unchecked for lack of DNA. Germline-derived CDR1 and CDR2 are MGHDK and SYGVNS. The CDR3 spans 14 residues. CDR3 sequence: CASSVTSATGELFF.

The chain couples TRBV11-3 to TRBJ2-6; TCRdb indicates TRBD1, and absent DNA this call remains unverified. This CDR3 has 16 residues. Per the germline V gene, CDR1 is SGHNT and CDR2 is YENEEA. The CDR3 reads CASSQQTGTGANVLTF.

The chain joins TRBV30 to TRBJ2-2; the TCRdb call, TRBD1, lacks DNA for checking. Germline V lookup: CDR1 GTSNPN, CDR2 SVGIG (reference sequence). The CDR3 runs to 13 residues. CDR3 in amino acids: CAWSVRDPGELFF. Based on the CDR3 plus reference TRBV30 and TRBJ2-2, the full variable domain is SQTIHQWPATLVQPVGSPLSLECTVEGTSNPNLYWYRQAAGRGLQLLFYSVGIGQISSEVPQNLSASRPQDRQFILSSKKLLLSDSGFYLCAWSVRDPGELFFGEGSRLTVL.

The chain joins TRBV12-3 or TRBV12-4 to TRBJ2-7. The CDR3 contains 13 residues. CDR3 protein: CASSFLETYEQYF.

The CDR3 sequence: CASSLAAGWNEQFF. V and J are TRBV7-7 and TRBJ2-1; TCRdb calls TRBD2, which cannot be checked without DNA. This CDR3 comprises 14 residues. The germline V gene encodes CDR1 SSHAT and CDR2 FNYEAQ (reference sequence). Full variable domain (rest looked up from reference TRBV7-7 and TRBJ2-1): GAGVSQSPRYKVTKRGQDVTLRCDPISSHATLYWYQQALGQGPEFLTYFNYEAQPDKSGLPSDRFSAERPEGSISTLTIQRTEQRDSAMYRCASSLAAGWNEQFFGPGTRLTVL.

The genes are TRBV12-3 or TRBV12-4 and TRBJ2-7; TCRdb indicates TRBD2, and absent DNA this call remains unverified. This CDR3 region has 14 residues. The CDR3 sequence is CASSDLGGGNEQYF.